These 10 T cell receptor beta chains share one sample of origin, sequenced in a study of blood T cell repertoires in COVID-19. Using immunoSEQ multiplex PCR, the repertoire was profiled, and TCRdb retains in-frame clones only, with some absent. The sample records some 66,000 clones, around 89% being singletons. The sequenced sample was peripheral blood. Source of these receptors: a woman aged 60-70 years with acute or convalescent COVID-19.

This clone was detected a few times. The chain couples TRBV5-4 to TRBJ2-2; possible D gene TRBD1, 5 bases. The CDR3 has 16 amino acids. V was pared by 1 base and J by 0 bases, with 10 bases between. Germline V gene lookup returns CDR1 SGHNT and CDR2 YYREEE (reference sequence). DNA of the CDR3: TGTGCCAGCAGCTTGCAGGGCCCAGCGAACACCGGGGAGCTGTTTTTT. Its protein product is CASSLQGPANTGELFF.

V and J are TRBV5-4 and TRBJ1-1; TRBD1 matches at 10 bases. V was clipped by 2 bases and J by 2 bases; unmatched bases: 3. CDR1 is SGHNT, CDR2 YYREEE, per germline (reference sequence). The CDR3 spans 15 residues. The CDR3 DNA sequence: TGTGCCAGCAGCTTCCGGACAGGGGGAAACACTGAAGCTTTCTTT. It specifies CASSFRTGGNTEAFF.

This chain uses TRBV25-1 with TRBJ2-1; weak D call: TRBD2 (7 bases). Germline CDR1 and CDR2: MGHDK and SYGVNS. V was trimmed by 2 bases and J by 4 bases, leaving 18 bases between them. CDR3 length: 17 residues. CDR3 in amino acids: CASSEGGGGEFYNEQFF. In DNA form, the CDR3 reads TGTGCCAGCAGTGAAGGGGGAGGGGGAGAGTTTTACAATGAGCAGTTCTTC.

The CDR3 protein is CASSQGLAGGPDTQYF. The CDR3 DNA reads TGTGCCAGCAGCCAAGGACTAGCGGGAGGGCCAGATACGCAGTATTTT. The gene calls are TRBV11-3 and TRBJ2-3, with 15 nucleotides matching TRBD2. Germline assignment: CDR1 SGHNT and CDR2 YENEEA. The length of the CDR3 is 16 residues. J gave up 4 bases and V 5 bases, and 4 bases lay outside the gene matches. Filled out from reference TRBV11-3 and TRBJ2-3, the complete variable domain reads EAGVVQSPRYKIIEKKQPVAFWCNPISGHNTLYWYLQNLGQGPELLIRYENEEAVDDSQLPKDRFSAERLKGVDSTLKIQPAELGDSAVYLCASSQGLAGGPDTQYFGPGTRLTVL.

A single count supports this clone. J is TRBJ1-1 and V is TRBV6-5; D is ambiguous. V was cut by 0 bases and J by 5 bases, with 7 bases left in between. CDR3 length: 13 amino acids. Germline V lookup: CDR1 MNHEY, CDR2 SVGAGI. This CDR3 reads CASSYSEGTEAFF. CDR3 nucleotides: TGTGCCAGCAGTTACTCGGAGGGAACTGAAGCTTTCTTT.

In the case of this clone: At one boundary the junction diverges from the germline segment, which might be a read error. The V call is TRBV6-1, the J call TRBJ2-1; TRBD1 agrees at 8 bases. The CDR3 has 15 residues. The germline V gene has CDR1 MNHNS and CDR2 SASEGT. The CDR3 protein is CASTEGQGPYNEQFF. CDR3 DNA: TGTGCCAGCACTGAAGGACAGGGCCCCTACAATGAGCAGTTCTTC.

V is TRBV21-1 and J is TRBJ1-6; the table gives TRBD1 as D, unverified against the DNA. TRBV21-1 is labeled a pseudogene. This CDR3 comprises 16 residues. CDR3 protein: CASSIVDSFGISPLHF. In DNA, the CDR3 is TGTGCCAGCAGCATCGTGGACAGCTTCGGTATTTCACCCCTCCACTTT.

This chain links TRBV9 with TRBJ2-3; 11 nucleotides match TRBD2. The CDR3 covers 17 residues. Germline V gene sequence: CDR1 SGDLS, CDR2 YYNGEE. V gave up 5 bases and J gave up 2 bases; unmatched junction bases: 10. The CDR3 nucleotides read TGTGCCAGCAGTTCGCTATCGGGACTAGCGGCCACAGATACGCAGTATTTT. Amino acids: CASSSLSGLAATDTQYF. The whole variable domain, remainder taken from reference TRBV9 and TRBJ2-3, is DSGVTQTPKHLITATGQRVTLRCSPRSGDLSVYWYQQSLDQGLQFLIQYYNGEERAKGNILERFSAQQFPDLHSELNLSSLELGDSALYFCASSSLSGLAATDTQYFGPGTRLTVL.

The V call is TRBV7-2, the J call TRBJ2-1; 12 bases align to TRBD2. V was clipped by 1 base and J by 5 bases; unmatched bases: 3. Germline loops: CDR1 SGHTA, CDR2 FQGNSA. This CDR3 has 16 amino acids. CDR3 region: CASSLGLAGGDNEQFF. The CDR3, as DNA: TGTGCCAGCAGCTTAGGCCTAGCGGGAGGGGACAATGAGCAGTTCTTC.

This clone came up a few times. This chain links TRBV25-1 with TRBJ2-5; 8 positions agree with TRBD2. The CDR3 is made up of 13 amino acids. With V trimmed by 4 bases and J by 5 bases, 3 bases remained unmatched. Germline loops: CDR1 MGHDK, CDR2 SYGVNS. The CDR3 DNA reads as TGTGCCAGCAGTGTTAGCGGGGCTGAGACCCAGTACTTC. This sequence encodes CASSVSGAETQYF. Full variable domain (remainder filled in from reference TRBV25-1 and TRBJ2-5): EADIYQTPRYLVIGTGKKITLECSQTMGHDKMYWYQQDPGMELHLIHYSYGVNSTEKGDLSSESTVSRIRTEHFPLTLESARPSHTSQYLCASSVSGAETQYFGPGTRLLVL.